This T cell receptor (beta chain) appears in the sequencing data of a study of T-cell reconstitution after alpha-beta-depleted transplantation in children. General observations from the study: Reportedly, alpha-beta T cells present about two months post-transplant originated from several hundred expanded clones of graft origin.

In its sample, this clonotype was seen many times. Its antigen is unknown. Unique molecular identifiers featured in how the TCRbeta library was prepared. TCRdb passed the PCR reads through MiXCR, listing each CDR3 protein once. This sample yields hundreds of thousands of distinct CDR3 sequences, of which under 15% are seen a single time; 2.2% belongs to the top ten. This CDR3 contains 13 residues. Germline V CDR1 and CDR2: DFQATT, SNEGSKA (reference sequence). The germline V and J ends were trimmed by 6 bases and 2 bases, with 13 bases remaining between them. This TCR was recovered from a male patient younger than 18 who had a stem cell transplant for acute myeloid leukemia, so the T cells may come from the graft donor. The chain links TRBV20-1 to TRBJ1-2, with D possibly TRBD1 on 6 matching bases. Sequencing used PBMCs, mostly from graft donor cells, obtained 360 days after TCRalphabeta/CD19-depleted stem cell transplant. CDR3 sequence: CSAPGQTNYGYTF. The CDR3 bases are TGCAGTGCACCCGGACAGACAAACTATGGCTACACCTTC.